These 25 T cell receptor beta chains were sequenced from one sample in a study of T-cell memory formation after mild COVID-19. TCRdb reprocessed the 5' RACE reads via MiXCR and lists one record per CDR3 protein. Of about 400,000 distinct CDR3 sequences listed, roughly 24% were seen once; the top ten hold around 9.5%. Sequenced: PBMCs or a T cell subset sorted from them (not recorded which). The receptors were gathered from an adult woman who had mild COVID-19 (a few samples of this study predate the infection). Cell type and time point are not known.

The genes are TRBV4-2 and TRBJ2-1; D assignment may be TRBD1 or TRBD2 (5 bases each). The CDR3 is 17 amino acids. Trimming stripped 1 base from V and 7 bases from J, with 20 bases between. The germline V gene has CDR1 LGHNA and CDR2 YNFKEQ. The CDR3 nucleotides read TGTGCCAGCAGCCAAGTAAGCGGCAGGGTTGGGGCAAATGAGCAGTTCTTC. This gives the protein CASSQVSGRVGANEQFF.

This clonotype was counted only a few times. This sequence joins TRBV7-2 and TRBJ2-5; possibly TRBD2 for D (6 bases). The germline gives CDR1 SGHTA, CDR2 FQGNSA. This CDR3 spans 15 amino acids. The V end lost 5 bases, the J end lost 5 bases, and 18 bases lay between the germline ends. The CDR3 DNA reads as TGTGCCAGCAGCCCCTCTCGCGGGGTGACGGAGACCCAGTACTTC. Amino acids: CASSPSRGVTETQYF.

The chain has TRBV6-5 and TRBJ1-1; D remains ambiguous. With 0 bases removed from V and 4 bases from J, the gap between germline ends came to 6 bases. Germline CDR1 reads MNHEY; CDR2 reads SVGAGI. There are 13 residues in the CDR3. The CDR3 spells CASSYSEGTEAFF. The CDR3 DNA reads as TGTGCCAGCAGTTACTCCGAGGGCACTGAAGCTTTCTTT.

The rearrangement links TRBV15 to TRBJ2-5, with D maybe TRBD1 (7 bases). Germline V gene data show CDR1 as LNHNV and CDR2 as YYDKDF (reference sequence). V gave up 2 bases and J gave up 4 bases, with 8 bases separating them. The CDR3 consists of 13 residues. CDR3 nucleotide sequence: TGTGCCACCAGCAGACAGGGGGGAGAGACCCAGTACTTC. Protein sequence: CATSRQGGETQYF.

The chain couples TRBV19 to TRBJ1-1, with D possibly being TRBD1 (5 bases). V dropped 8 bases and J dropped 0 bases, with 10 bases sitting between them. The CDR3 spans 13 residues. The V gene's germline CDR1 is LNHDA and CDR2 SQIVND (reference sequence). DNA for the CDR3: TGTGCCAGTGGACATTTGATGAACACTGAAGCTTTCTTT. It translates to CASGHLMNTEAFF.

The chain couples TRBV20-1 to TRBJ1-1; D not resolved. Looked up from germline, CDR1 is DFQATT and CDR2 is SNEGSKA (reference sequence). Trimming pared 6 bases from V and 3 bases from J, leaving 14 bases between. The CDR3 spans 13 residues. CDR3 DNA sequence: TGCAGTGCCTCGGGTGATTTGGACACTGAAGCTTTCTTT. Its protein product is CSASGDLDTEAFF.

This chain links TRBV29-1 with TRBJ2-1, with 9 bases aligning to TRBD1. The CDR3 length is 19 residues. Trimming at V came to 2 bases and at J to 7 bases, leaving 21 bases not matched to a gene. Germline V gene sequence: CDR1 SQVTM, CDR2 ANQGSEA. DNA of the CDR3: TGCAGCGTTGAATTGGACAGGGGACGAACTTCGGCAATGAAGAATGAGCAGTTCTTC. This translates into CSVELDRGRTSAMKNEQFF.

This clonotype was observed many times. The J gene is TRBJ2-3, the V gene TRBV20-1, with 7 bases lining up with TRBD2. The junction had 10 bases not matched to a gene; V was cut back by 0 bases and J by 4 bases. Germline V gene lookup returns CDR1 DFQATT and CDR2 SNEGSKA (reference sequence). The CDR3 is made up of 16 amino acids. The CDR3 DNA reads TGCAGTGCTAGAGATAGAGGCGGGGGAGACTCAGATACGCAGTATTTT. It is translated as CSARDRGGGDSDTQYF.

This clonotype was counted once. This sequence joins TRBV5-1 and TRBJ2-3; TRBD2 matches 14 bases. V trimming: 2 bases; J trimming: 3 bases; junction bases outside the gene matches: 11. CDR1 is SGHRS and CDR2 is YFSETQ in the germline V gene. The CDR3 length is 19 residues. As DNA, the CDR3 is TGCGCCAGCAGCTTTGGGTTACCGGGACTAGCGGGGGCTACAGATACGCAGTATTTT. Amino acid sequence: CASSFGLPGLAGATDTQYF.

This clonotype came up a few times. The chain employs TRBV20-1 and TRBJ2-7; TRBD2 agrees at 9 bases. The junction had 3 bases not matched to a gene; V was cut back by 4 bases and J by 2 bases. The CDR3 is 13 amino acids. Germline V gives CDR1 DFQATT, CDR2 SNEGSKA (reference sequence). CDR3 loop: CSATGLAPYEQYF. The CDR3 coding sequence is TGCAGTGCTACGGGACTAGCACCCTACGAGCAGTACTTC.

This clonotype has just a few counts. The chain combines TRBV19 with TRBJ2-1; D unresolved. This CDR3 region has 12 residues. Germline-derived CDR1 and CDR2 are LNHDA and SQIVND (reference sequence). With 3 bases removed from V and 4 bases from J, the gap between germline ends came to 4 bases. CDR3 sequence: CASSIGYNEQFF. As DNA, the CDR3 is TGTGCCAGTAGTATTGGTTACAATGAGCAGTTCTTC.

This clonotype has just a few counts. J is TRBJ1-4 and V is TRBV2; D unresolved. V was shortened by 0 bases and J by 2 bases, with 13 bases between the two germline ends. This CDR3 is built from 17 residues. Germline loops: CDR1 SNHLY, CDR2 FYNNEI. The CDR3 DNA sequence: TGTGCCAGCAGTGAAGCGGGTAGTGGAGGGACTAATGAAAAACTGTTTTTT. As protein: CASSEAGSGGTNEKLFF.

This clonotype was picked up a small number of times. The rearrangement links TRBV6-2 or TRBV6-3 to TRBJ2-7, with D maybe TRBD2 (5 bases). The germline V and J ends were trimmed by 2 bases and 1 base, with 18 bases remaining between them. Germline V CDR1 and CDR2: MNHEY, SVGEGT. This CDR3 contains 17 residues. The CDR3 spells CASSYRGLPRASYEQYF. The DNA of the CDR3 is TGTGCCAGCAGTTACCGTGGACTCCCAAGGGCGTCCTACGAGCAGTACTTC.

V gene TRBV5-1 combines with J gene TRBJ1-1; no clear D. This CDR3 contains 17 residues. Trimming removed 4 bases from V and 1 base from J, with 20 bases in between. CDR1 and CDR2 (germline): SGHRS, YFSETQ. The CDR3 bases are TGCGCCAGCAGCGCCCCCGCCCCCTGGCAACAGAACACTGAAGCTTTCTTT. Protein: CASSAPAPWQQNTEAFF.

This clonotype was observed a single time. This chain uses TRBV9 with TRBJ2-3, with 13 nucleotides matching TRBD2. This CDR3 contains 18 residues. Trimming took 3 bases from V and 2 from J; bases not matched to a gene: 9. Looked up from germline, CDR1 is SGDLS and CDR2 is YYNGEE. CDR3 protein: CASSGTSGSGGDTDTQYF. CDR3 sequence (DNA): TGTGCCAGCAGCGGGACTAGCGGGAGCGGGGGGGACACAGATACGCAGTATTTT.

This clonotype appeared a few times. The CDR3 nucleotides read TGTGCCAGCAGCCCCTGGAGCGGGGCCTACAATGAGCAGTTCTTC. Translating it yields CASSPWSGAYNEQFF. This chain connects TRBV7-9 to TRBJ2-1, with 7 bases that match TRBD2. Germline V CDR1 and CDR2: SEHNR, FQNEAQ (reference sequence). V was pared by 5 bases and J by 2 bases, with 6 bases of the junction left unmatched. The CDR3 totals 15 residues. Supplemented by reference TRBV7-9 and TRBJ2-1, the full variable domain reads DTGVSQNPRHKITKRGQNVTFRCDPISEHNRLYWYRQTLGQGPEFLTYFQNEAQLEKSRLLSDRFSAERPKGSFSTLEIQRTEQGDSAMYLCASSPWSGAYNEQFFGPGTRLTVL.

The chain links TRBV30 to TRBJ1-2; D not resolved. The ends were cut back, 2 bases at V and 4 bases at J, with 14 bases in the middle. The CDR3 consists of 14 residues. Looked up from germline, CDR1 is GTSNPN and CDR2 is SVGIG (reference sequence). The CDR3 coding sequence is TGTGCCTGGAGTAAAAGTCCCGGGTTCTATGGCTACACCTTC. Residues: CAWSKSPGFYGYTF. The full variable domain, its missing parts supplied by reference TRBV30 and TRBJ1-2, is SQTIHQWPATLVQPVGSPLSLECTVEGTSNPNLYWYRQAAGRGLQLLFYSVGIGQISSEVPQNLSASRPQDRQFILSSKKLLLSDSGFYLCAWSKSPGFYGYTFGSGTRLTVV.

This clonotype has more than one count but fewer than ten. The chain recombines TRBV4-1 with TRBJ2-2; D tentatively reads TRBD1 or TRBD2 (6 bases each). The germline V gene encodes CDR1 MGHRA and CDR2 YSYEKL. The CDR3 totals 14 residues. Deletions cut 2 bases from V and 7 bases from J, with 11 bases between. CDR3 sequence: CASSQPQGLGELFF. CDR3 bases: TGCGCCAGCAGCCAACCACAGGGACTCGGGGAGCTGTTTTTT.

This clonotype was seen ten or more times. V gene TRBV4-2 combines with J gene TRBJ2-3, with D possibly called TRBD1 or TRBD2 (5 bases each). The CDR3 length is 13 residues. Germline V CDR1 and CDR2: LGHNA, YNFKEQ. Trimming left V 4 bases short and J 4 bases short, with 9 bases between. CDR3 sequence reads: CASSPQGADTQYF. DNA of the CDR3: TGTGCCAGCAGCCCGCAGGGAGCAGATACGCAGTATTTT.

The chain carries TRBV7-9 and TRBJ1-1, with D tentatively TRBD1 (6 bases). CDR3 length: 14 residues. Germline V gene sequence: CDR1 SEHNR, CDR2 FQNEAQ (reference sequence). Trimming pared 3 bases from V and 8 bases from J, leaving 16 bases between. The CDR3 is CASSLEGGIAEAFF. CDR3 nucleotides: TGTGCCAGCAGCTTGGAGGGGGGCATAGCGGAAGCTTTCTTT.

This clonotype has more than one count but fewer than ten. This chain's CDR3 is CASRKGGQGWYEQYF. CDR3 nucleotide sequence: TGTGCCAGCCGCAAGGGAGGACAGGGATGGTACGAGCAGTACTTC. The J gene is TRBJ2-7, the V gene TRBV27; 8 bases are a match to TRBD1. From germline, CDR1 is MNHEY and CDR2 SMNVEV (reference sequence). With V trimmed by 8 bases and J by 4 bases, 13 bases remained unmatched. This CDR3 comprises 15 residues.

The chain couples TRBV15 to TRBJ2-7, with D possibly matching TRBD1 (5 bases). CDR1 LNHNV and CDR2 YYDKDF come from the germline V gene (reference sequence). Trimming shortened V by 3 bases and J by 1 base, and 7 bases separated the two germline ends. The CDR3 contains 13 residues. The CDR3, as DNA: TGTGCCACCAGCAGTCCAGGGTCCTACGAGCAGTACTTC. Translated: CATSSPGSYEQYF. The full variable domain, in which reference TRBV15 and TRBJ2-7 provide the parts outside the CDR3, is DAMVIQNPRYQVTQFGKPVTLSCSQTLNHNVMYWYQQKSSQAPKLLFHYYDKDFNNEADTPDNFQSRRPNTSFCFLDIRSPGLGDTAMYLCATSSPGSYEQYFGPGTRLTVT.

This clonotype occurred a few times. The chain has TRBV6-2 or TRBV6-3 and TRBJ2-3; 9 nucleotides agree with TRBD2. The germline gives CDR1 MNHEY, CDR2 SVGEGT. Trimming cost V 4 bases and J 0 bases; bases outside gene matches: 8. The CDR3 totals 17 residues. CDR3 DNA: TGTGCCAGCAGTTCCCTAGCGGGGTCGTTTAGCACAGATACGCAGTATTTT. It is translated as CASSSLAGSFSTDTQYF.

The rearrangement uses TRBV4-1 and TRBJ1-4; unclear D gene. The CDR3 is 12 amino acids. The germline CDR1 and CDR2 sequences are MGHRA and YSYEKL. V lost 4 bases, J lost 8 bases, and 8 bases lay in between. The CDR3 nucleotides read TGCGCCAGCAGCCCTGTTATGGAAAAACTGTTTTTT. Protein: CASSPVMEKLFF.

This clonotype showed up just a few times. The CDR3 loop reads CASTAISGSNEQFF. CDR3 nucleotides: TGCGCCAGCACCGCTATTAGCGGGAGCAATGAGCAGTTCTTC. The chain is built from TRBV5-1 and TRBJ2-1; 9 nucleotides match TRBD2. The CDR3 covers 14 residues. V trimming: 6 bases; J trimming: 6 bases; junction bases outside the gene matches: 7. CDR1 and CDR2 from the germline V gene are SGHRS and YFSETQ.